One and the same sample provided the 11 T cell receptor beta chains below, sequenced in a study of T cell responses to AZD1222 COVID-19 vaccine (dated by TCRdb to 2020 to 2022). The library was prepared using the immunoSEQ multiplex PCR assay. Sourced from immuneACCESS, this table was stored by TCRdb with only in-frame sequences that have V and J called. A share of the clones is absent; for the studies checked, an unresolved V gene accounts for under half, and the remainder has no known explanation. This sample comprises 150,000 to 200,000 clones, roughly 94% of them detected only once. Less than 1.3% of the sample goes to the ten largest clones. The time point label, as the study defines it: about 28 days (+/-7) after the second vaccine dose. The material sequenced was peripheral blood, taken 28 days after the second AZD1222 dose. Receptor source: an adult who received the AZD1222 COVID-19 vaccine.

V is TRBV6-5 and J is TRBJ1-6; 10 bases align to TRBD1. Germline CDR1 reads MNHEY; CDR2 reads SVGAGI. The trim removed 2 bases at V and 8 bases at J, leaving 0 bases unmatched. There are 14 residues in the CDR3. CDR3 coding DNA: TGTGCCAGCAGTTACGGACAGGGGGATTCACCCCTCCACTTT. Amino acid sequence: CASSYGQGDSPLHF.

The V and J genes are TRBV12-5 and TRBJ2-1; a possible D gene is TRBD2 (6 bases). The V end was cut by 0 bases, the J end by 8 bases, with 11 bases between. Germline lookup yields CDR1 LGHNT and CDR2 FRNRAP. The CDR3 runs to 14 residues. Written as DNA, the CDR3 is TGTGCTAGTGGTTTGGTACGGGGGTCGGATGAGCAGTTCTTC. This codes for CASGLVRGSDEQFF.

The V call is TRBV10-2, the J call TRBJ2-7, with D perhaps matching TRBD2 (5 bases). Trimming removed 3 bases at V and 12 bases at J, with 15 bases between. The CDR3 is made up of 12 amino acids. Germline CDR1 and CDR2: WSHSY and SAAADI. DNA of the CDR3: TGCGCCAGCAGTGAAGAACTAGGCTTTTGGTACTTC. Residues: CASSEELGFWYF.

The chain has TRBV19 and TRBJ1-2; D is unclear. The germline V and J ends were trimmed by 3 bases and 7 bases, with 18 bases remaining between them. There are 15 residues in the CDR3. Per the germline V gene, CDR1 is LNHDA and CDR2 is SQIVND (reference sequence). CDR3 residues: CASSMYPTRSGGYTF. CDR3 nucleotides: TGTGCCAGTAGTATGTACCCGACGAGGTCTGGTGGCTACACCTTC.

This rearrangement joins TRBV15 to TRBJ1-4; D unresolved. This CDR3 has 16 amino acids. Trimming took off 0 bases at V and 7 bases at J, with 15 bases between the two ends. Germline-derived CDR1 and CDR2 are LNHNV and YYDKDF (reference sequence). The CDR3 sequence: CATSRDLEGGSEKLFF. CDR3 in DNA: TGTGCCACCAGCAGAGATCTGGAGGGAGGTAGTGAAAAACTGTTTTTT.

V and J are TRBV5-1 and TRBJ2-3; D gene uncertain. Germline CDR1 and CDR2: SGHRS and YFSETQ. V lost 0 bases to trimming and J lost 5 bases, with 10 bases between them. The CDR3 covers 14 residues. The CDR3 nucleotides read TGCGCCAGCAGCTTGGCGGTTTGGGTAGATACGCAGTATTTT. This gives the protein CASSLAVWVDTQYF.

The V call is TRBV5-1, the J call TRBJ2-2, with 12 bases fitting TRBD1. This CDR3 has 19 amino acids. After removal of 4 bases from V and 5 bases from J, the junction contained 15 bases not matched to a gene. The germline gives CDR1 SGHRS, CDR2 YFSETQ. Here the CDR3 DNA reads TGCGCCAGCAGCCAGTACTCGGGACAGGGGGCTTCCCGTACCGGGGAGCTGTTTTTT. Protein sequence: CASSQYSGQGASRTGELFF.

The gene calls are TRBV29-1 and TRBJ1-1; 9 nucleotides agree with TRBD1. The germline V gene encodes CDR1 SQVTM and CDR2 ANQGSEA. The CDR3 has 14 amino acids. J lost 5 bases, V lost 7 bases, and 11 bases had no gene match. As DNA, the CDR3 is TGCAGCGCTATAGTTCACAGGGGGCGAACTGAAGCTTTCTTT. Amino acid sequence: CSAIVHRGRTEAFF.

The V and J genes are TRBV6-1 and TRBJ2-3; D gene unclear. V was shortened by 3 bases and J by 6 bases, with 10 bases between the two germline ends. The germline V gene has CDR1 MNHNS and CDR2 SASEGT. This CDR3 contains 13 residues. DNA of the CDR3: TGTGCCAGCAGTGATATAGGGTCCGATACGCAGTATTTT. Its translation is CASSDIGSDTQYF.

This sequence joins TRBV30 and TRBJ2-7; D is undetermined. Germline assignment: CDR1 GTSNPN and CDR2 SVGIG (reference sequence). V was pared by 4 bases and J by 3 bases, with 13 bases between. This CDR3 has 13 residues. In nucleotides, the CDR3 is TGTGCCTGGATGGGAAGTAACGGCTACGAGCAGTACTTC. It encodes CAWMGSNGYEQYF. Supplemented by reference TRBV30 and TRBJ2-7, the full variable domain reads SQTIHQWPATLVQPVGSPLSLECTVEGTSNPNLYWYRQAAGRGLQLLFYSVGIGQISSEVPQNLSASRPQDRQFILSSKKLLLSDSGFYLCAWMGSNGYEQYFGPGTRLTVT.

This chain joins TRBV3-1 (or the pseudogene TRBV3-2) and TRBJ1-2, with TRBD1 matching over 8 bases. CDR1 is LGHDT and CDR2 is YNNKEL in the germline V gene (reference sequence). V shed 6 bases, J shed 3 bases, and the junction held 12 bases outside the gene matches. The CDR3 is 16 amino acids. The chain's CDR3 is CASSFLSGGADYGYTF. The CDR3 nucleotides are TGTGCCAGCAGTTTTTTATCAGGGGGCGCCGACTATGGCTACACCTTC.